The subject of this entry is one T cell receptor beta chain. Library construction for TCR beta used iRepertoire HTBI primers and Arm-PCR of CDR3 regions. MiXCR was run by TCRdb on the multiplex PCR reads, yielding one entry per CDR3 protein. The data hold approximately 480,000 distinct CDR3 sequences, with roughly 15% observed a single time. The CDR3 loop spans 13 amino acids. Trimming left V 3 bases short and J 1 base short, with 6 bases between. CDR1 and CDR2 (germline): MNHEY, SMNVEV (reference sequence). The data originate from a study of regulatory T cells in long-lasting Graves disease. Sample time point: newly diagnosed GD, antithyroid drugs for less than 3 months. RNA extracted from PBMCs served as the sequencing template. As collected, the peripheral blood samples measured 8 to 9 milliliters each and went into EDTA tubes. The data also belong to a second study, concerning T cells in Graves' hyperthyroidism and ophthalmopathy. That source adds: Peripheral blood also featured most of the thyroid clonotypes expanded above 0.001.

This specimen was peripheral blood mononuclear cells (PBMCs), taken at new diagnosis, from a patient treated with antithyroid drugs. The TCR was taken from a man aged 40-50 years with Graves disease. The V call is TRBV27, the J call TRBJ1-1; D gene unclear. The CDR3 here is CASSFEKNTEAFF. CDR3 bases: TGTGCCAGCAGTTTCGAAAAGAACACTGAAGCTTTCTTT.